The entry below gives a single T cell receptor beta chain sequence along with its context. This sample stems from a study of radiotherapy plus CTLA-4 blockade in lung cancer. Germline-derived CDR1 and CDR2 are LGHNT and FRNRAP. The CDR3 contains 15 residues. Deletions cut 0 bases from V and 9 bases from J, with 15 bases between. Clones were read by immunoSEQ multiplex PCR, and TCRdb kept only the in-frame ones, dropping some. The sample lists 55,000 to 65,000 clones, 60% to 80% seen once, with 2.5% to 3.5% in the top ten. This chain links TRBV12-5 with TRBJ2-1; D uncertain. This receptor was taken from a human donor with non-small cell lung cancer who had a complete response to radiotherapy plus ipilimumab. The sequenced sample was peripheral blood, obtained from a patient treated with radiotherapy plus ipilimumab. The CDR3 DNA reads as TGTGCTAGTGGTTTGGTACTTGGGCCAGTGGGTGAGCAGTTCTTC. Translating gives CASGLVLGPVGEQFF.